This T cell receptor beta chain was found in a study of blood T cell repertoires in COVID-19. The overall study: The origin of the acute and convalescent COVID-19 samples was the United States, Italy and Spain.

The CDR3 totals 15 residues. V lost 2 bases and J 0 bases, leaving 8 bases between the germline ends. CDR1 MNHNS and CDR2 SASEGT come from the germline V gene. The protocol was immunoSEQ multiplex PCR, while the TCRdb copy is restricted to in-frame clones and leaves out a portion. The top ten clones hold under 45% of a sample with tens of thousands of clones, about 80% of them seen once. The chain employs TRBV6-1 and TRBJ1-5; D gene uncertain. The sequenced sample was peripheral blood. This sequence originates from a woman aged 80 or older with acute or convalescent COVID-19. This CDR3 reads CASSEWHLSNQPQHF. The CDR3 DNA sequence: TGTGCCAGCAGTGAATGGCATCTTAGCAATCAGCCCCAGCATTTT.